This T cell receptor beta chain was sequenced for a study of blood T cells in healthy people across ages. This CDR3 is built from 14 residues. V was clipped by 6 bases and J by 0 bases, with 12 bases between them. Primers used in a second PCR of roughly 7 to 12 cycles were a sample-barcoded 5' primer and a J-beta primer mix. One entry per CDR3 protein, called by TCRdb with MiXCR from the 5' RACE reads. The sample shows roughly 2 million distinct CDR3 sequences, just under 50% of them seen only once. The receptor was derived from a woman in her thirties or forties in good health. This sequence joins TRBV12-3 or TRBV12-4 and TRBJ2-7, with no clear D. The sequenced sample was blood. The CDR3 DNA reads as TGTGCCAGCAGGCCGGTTGGTAGCTCCTACGAGCAGTACTTC. Its protein product is CASRPVGSSYEQYF.